One sample yielded the 17 T cell receptor beta chains listed below, sequenced in a study of blood T cell repertoires in COVID-19 (dated by TCRdb to 2019 to 2021). The receptor library was made with the immunoSEQ multiplex PCR assay. TCRdb took this table from immuneACCESS and kept in-frame rearrangements with V and J called. Such tables lack part of the clones; where checked against another copy, unresolved V genes explain under half of the gap, and the rest is unexplained. The sample table records about 200,000 clones; about nine tenths of these occur just once. The top ten constitute 1.2% of the sample. Sequencing used PBMCs or T cells enriched from blood (not recorded which). These TCRs come from a man aged 25-45 years who had recovered from COVID-19.

This clone was detected a few times. V usage is TRBV30 and J usage is TRBJ1-1; D might be TRBD1 (5 bases). The V end was cut by 2 bases, the J end by 1 base, with 11 bases between. This CDR3 region has 14 residues. CDR1 and CDR2 (germline): GTSNPN, SVGIG (reference sequence). This CDR3 is CAWSLEGKNTEAFF. DNA of the CDR3: TGTGCCTGGAGTCTGGAGGGGAAGAACACTGAAGCTTTCTTT.

V is TRBV24-1 and J is TRBJ1-5, with 7 bases matching TRBD1. The CDR3 runs to 16 residues. Germline loops: CDR1 KGHDR, CDR2 SFDVKD. Trimming took 3 bases from V and 1 from J; bases not matched to a gene: 5. The CDR3 DNA sequence: TGTGCCACCAGTGATACCAGACAGGGAAGCAATCAGCCCCAGCATTTT. This gives the protein CATSDTRQGSNQPQHF.

The chain has TRBV10-3 and TRBJ2-5, with TRBD2 identical over 7 bases. The CDR3 has 16 amino acids. The trim removed 5 bases at V and 2 bases at J, leaving 11 bases unmatched. CDR1 and CDR2 from the germline V gene are ENHRY and SYGVKD. CDR3 in amino acids: CAISTALGGIQETQYF. In nucleotides, the CDR3 is TGTGCCATCAGTACAGCCTTGGGGGGGATACAAGAGACCCAGTACTTC.

The chain is built from TRBV5-1 and TRBJ1-2; 8 nucleotides align to TRBD1. The germline gives CDR1 SGHRS, CDR2 YFSETQ. The CDR3 has 14 residues. Losses at the gene ends were 3 bases for V and 5 bases for J; bases not matched to a gene: 6. CDR3 amino acids: CASSSDRGGYGYTF. Written as DNA, the CDR3 is TGCGCCAGCAGCTCTGACAGGGGAGGTTATGGCTACACCTTC.

The chain uses TRBV27 and TRBJ1-2; 9 bases line up with TRBD1. The trim removed 3 bases at V and 3 bases at J, leaving 2 bases unmatched. CDR1 is MNHEY and CDR2 is SMNVEV in the germline V gene (reference sequence). The CDR3 runs to 14 residues. The DNA for the CDR3 is TGTGCCAGCAGTTTGGGACAGGGTGACTATGGCTACACCTTC. Amino acid sequence: CASSLGQGDYGYTF.

J is TRBJ2-1 and V is TRBV28; 12 positions match TRBD2. Germline V gene lookup returns CDR1 MDHEN and CDR2 SYDVKM. V was pared by 4 bases and J by 4 bases, with 5 bases of the junction left unmatched. This CDR3 is built from 16 residues. CDR3 in DNA: TGTGCCAGCAGTTCTAGCGGGAGGGTGGGTTACAATGAGCAGTTCTTC. It codes for CASSSSGRVGYNEQFF.

This clone was detected ten times or more. The chain has TRBV2 and TRBJ2-3, with a weak D call TRBD2 (6 bases). This CDR3 has 14 residues. Germline V lookup: CDR1 SNHLY, CDR2 FYNNEI. Trimming pared 2 bases from V and 4 bases from J, leaving 10 bases between. The CDR3 region has the DNA TGTGCCAGCAGTGAACGGGGCGGGGCAGATACGCAGTATTTT. Residues: CASSERGGADTQYF. Variable domain in full (rest from reference TRBV2 and TRBJ2-3): EPEVTQTPSHQVTQMGQEVILRCVPISNHLYFYWYRQILGQKVEFLVSFYNNEISEKSEIFDDQFSVERPDGSNFTLKIRSTKLEDSAMYFCASSERGGADTQYFGPGTRLTVL.

The CDR3 here is CASSLELAGATQYF. The CDR3 nucleotides read TGTGCCAGCAGCTTAGAACTAGCGGGGGCTACGCAGTATTTT. This sequence joins TRBV7-2 and TRBJ2-3; 11 nucleotides line up with TRBD2. This CDR3 has 14 amino acids. Germline CDR1 and CDR2: SGHTA and FQGNSA. V lost 1 base and J lost 8; bases outside the gene matches: 2. Using reference TRBV7-2 and TRBJ2-3 for the parts outside the CDR3, the full variable domain is GAGVSQSPSNKVTEKGKDVELRCDPISGHTALYWYRQSLGQGLEFLIYFQGNSAPDKSGLPSDRFSAERTGGSVSTLTIQRTQQEDSAVYLCASSLELAGATQYFGPGTRLTVL.

This clone was seen a single time. The chain couples TRBV18 to TRBJ2-3; tentative D call: TRBD2 (5 bases). Germline CDR1 KGHSH, CDR2 LQKENI. This CDR3 comprises 15 residues. V was clipped by 4 bases and J by 0 bases, with 11 bases between them. This CDR3 is CASSRGGSSTDTQYF. In DNA, the CDR3 is TGTGCCAGCTCACGAGGCGGGTCTAGCACAGATACGCAGTATTTT.

The chain recombines TRBV30 with TRBJ1-4; D perhaps matches TRBD1 (5 bases). The CDR3 extends over 15 amino acids. CDR1 GTSNPN and CDR2 SVGIG come from the germline V gene (reference sequence). Trimming took 1 base from V and 7 from J, leaving 16 bases between them. The CDR3 spells CAWSAAGWKVEKLFF. CDR3 nucleotide sequence: TGTGCCTGGAGTGCAGCAGGGTGGAAGGTTGAAAAACTGTTTTTT.

The chain joins TRBV7-9 to TRBJ2-7; tentatively, D is TRBD1 (6 bases). The CDR3 consists of 16 residues. Germline CDR1 is SEHNR and CDR2 is FQNEAQ (reference sequence). Between the trimmed V and J ends, which lost 1 base and 0 bases, there was a span of 13 bases. The CDR3 DNA sequence: TGTGCCAGCAGCTTAGGGCAGGGGCATAGCTCCTACGAGCAGTACTTC. Residues: CASSLGQGHSSYEQYF.

V gene TRBV5-5 combines with J gene TRBJ2-3, with TRBD2 identical over 11 bases. Losses at the gene ends were 4 bases for V and 4 bases for J; bases not matched to a gene: 5. Germline CDR1 reads SGHKS; CDR2 reads YYEKEE (reference sequence). The CDR3 consists of 15 residues. CDR3 in amino acids: CASSASGRSSDTQYF. The CDR3 region has the DNA TGTGCCAGCAGCGCTAGCGGGAGGTCGTCAGATACGCAGTATTTT.

This clone was seen more than once but under ten times. The chain recombines TRBV12-3 or TRBV12-4 with TRBJ2-1, with 7 nucleotides matching TRBD1. The CDR3 totals 13 residues. Germline trimming cut 2 bases from V and 7 bases from J; bases unmatched to any gene: 2. In DNA, the CDR3 is TGTGCCAGCAGTTTAACCAGGGGGAATGAGCAGTTCTTC. This gives the protein CASSLTRGNEQFF.

For the CDR3, the DNA is TGCGCCAGCAGCCAAGGTTTAGGACAGGGCGTTTATGGCTACACCTTC. It specifies CASSQGLGQGVYGYTF. This chain joins TRBV4-1 and TRBJ1-2, with 8 bases identical to TRBD1. The V gene end was trimmed by 1 base and the J gene end by 5 bases; junction bases not matched to a gene: 9. The CDR3 length is 16 residues. CDR1 and CDR2 (germline): MGHRA, YSYEKL.

This clone was picked up one time. The J gene is TRBJ2-1, the V gene TRBV14; D gene uncertain. CDR3 length: 13 amino acids. Per germline, CDR1 SGHDN and CDR2 FVKESK. Trimming pared 1 base from V and 9 bases from J, leaving 10 bases between. CDR3 residues: CASSQAPVIEQFF. The CDR3 DNA is TGTGCCAGCAGCCAAGCTCCAGTTATTGAGCAGTTCTTC.

V usage is TRBV11-2 and J usage is TRBJ2-5; 13 nucleotides agree with TRBD2. The CDR3 length is 18 residues. Trimming took 5 bases from V and 1 from J; bases not matched to a gene: 10. In germline, CDR1 is SGHAT, CDR2 FQNNGV. The CDR3 nucleotides read TGTGCCAGCAGCCACCGACTAGCGGGAGGCCTTTTCCAAGAGACCCAGTACTTC. Translation: CASSHRLAGGLFQETQYF.

This clone was detected only once. The chain joins TRBV19 to TRBJ2-7; the match to TRBD2 covers 7 bases. The CDR3 contains 16 residues. Germline V gene lookup returns CDR1 LNHDA and CDR2 SQIVND (reference sequence). After removal of 4 bases from V and 1 base from J, the junction contained 10 bases not matched to a gene. CDR3 bases: TGTGCCAGTAGTAACTCGTGGACTAGTAGGTCCTACGAGCAGTACTTC. Translation: CASSNSWTSRSYEQYF.